Presented here are 5 T cell receptor beta chains from one specimen sequenced in a study of blood T cell repertoires in COVID-19. Only in-frame clones appear in the TCRdb table, and some are missing; sequencing was by immunoSEQ multiplex PCR. In the table there are fewer than 65,000 clones, around 85% of which are singletons. Sample: peripheral blood. Receptors were obtained from a man in his sixties with acute or convalescent COVID-19.

The chain combines TRBV6-6 with TRBJ2-1; 14 nucleotides match TRBD2. Germline assignment: CDR1 MNHNY and CDR2 SVGAGI (reference sequence). The CDR3 totals 18 residues. With 5 bases clipped from V and 9 bases from J, the junction kept 15 bases outside the gene matches. CDR3 nucleotide sequence: TGTGCCAGCAGTCACGACCTAGGACTAGCGGGAGGAGTGATTGAGCAGTTCTTC. It yields the protein CASSHDLGLAGGVIEQFF.

J is TRBJ2-7 and V is TRBV7-9; D might be TRBD1 (5 bases). With 4 bases removed from V and 3 bases from J, the gap between germline ends came to 13 bases. Germline V gene sequence: CDR1 SEHNR, CDR2 FQNEAQ (reference sequence). This CDR3 region has 14 residues. The CDR3 nucleotides are TGTGCCAGCAGCTACCTTGACAGTTACTACGAGCAGTACTTC. Translation gives CASSYLDSYYEQYF. Filled out from reference TRBV7-9 and TRBJ2-7, the complete variable domain reads DTGVSQNPRHKITKRGQNVTFRCDPISEHNRLYWYRQTLGQGPEFLTYFQNEAQLEKSRLLSDRFSAERPKGSFSTLEIQRTEQGDSAMYLCASSYLDSYYEQYFGPGTRLTVT.

The chain uses TRBV5-8 and TRBJ1-3; D is unresolved. The V end lost 0 bases, the J end lost 1 base, and 11 bases lay between the germline ends. From germline, CDR1 is SGHTS and CDR2 YDEGEE. This CDR3 is built from 16 residues. CDR3 amino acids: CASSLALTLSGNTIYF. The CDR3 DNA reads TGTGCCAGCAGCTTGGCCTTGACTCTTTCTGGAAACACCATATATTTT.

The count of this clone is one. V gene TRBV28 combines with J gene TRBJ1-4, with D perhaps matching TRBD1 (5 bases). The germline CDR1 and CDR2 sequences are MDHEN and SYDVKM. The CDR3 sequence is 15 residues long. V was clipped by 3 bases and J by 2 bases, with 10 bases between them. This chain's CDR3 is CASSFTGATNEKLFF. CDR3 nucleotides: TGTGCCAGCAGTTTTACAGGAGCGACTAATGAAAAACTGTTTTTT.

V is TRBV19 and J is TRBJ1-1, with TRBD1 as a possible D gene (6 bases). Trimming shortened V by 4 bases and J by 1 base, and 13 bases separated the two germline ends. CDR1 is LNHDA and CDR2 is SQIVND in the germline V gene (reference sequence). The CDR3 is made up of 15 amino acids. The CDR3 DNA follows: TGTGCCAGTAGTACCCAGGACAGACCGAACACTGAAGCTTTCTTT. Translation gives CASSTQDRPNTEAFF. Supplemented by reference TRBV19 and TRBJ1-1, the full variable domain reads DGGITQSPKYLFRKEGQNVTLSCEQNLNHDAMYWYRQDPGQGLRLIYYSQIVNDFQKGDIAEGYSVSREKKESFPLTVTSAQKNPTAFYLCASSTQDRPNTEAFFGQGTRLTVV.